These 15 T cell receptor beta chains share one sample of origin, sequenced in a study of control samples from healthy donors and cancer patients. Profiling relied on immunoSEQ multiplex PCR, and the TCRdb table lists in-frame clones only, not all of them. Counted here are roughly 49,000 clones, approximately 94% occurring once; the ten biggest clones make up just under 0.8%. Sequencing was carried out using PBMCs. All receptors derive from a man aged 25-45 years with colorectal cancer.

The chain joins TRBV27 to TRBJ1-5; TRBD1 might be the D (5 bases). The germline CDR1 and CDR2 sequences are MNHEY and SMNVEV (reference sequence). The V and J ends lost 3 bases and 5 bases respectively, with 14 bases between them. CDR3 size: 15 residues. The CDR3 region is CASSFSGTQDQPQHF. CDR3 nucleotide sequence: TGTGCCAGCAGTTTCTCCGGGACCCAAGATCAGCCCCAGCATTTT.

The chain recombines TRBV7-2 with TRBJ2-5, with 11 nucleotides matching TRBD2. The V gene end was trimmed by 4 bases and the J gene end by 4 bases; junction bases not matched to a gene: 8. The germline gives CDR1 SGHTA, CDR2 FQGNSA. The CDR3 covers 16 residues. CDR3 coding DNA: TGTGCCAGCAGCTACAATAGCGGGGGGGCCGGAGAGACCCAGTACTTC. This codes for CASSYNSGGAGETQYF.

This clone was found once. The CDR3 spells CASSLGGRVTYNEQFF. The CDR3 DNA is TGTGCCAGCAGCTTGGGTGGTAGGGTCACCTACAATGAGCAGTTCTTC. The chain carries TRBV5-6 and TRBJ2-1; D gene unclear. Germline V gene lookup returns CDR1 SGHDT and CDR2 YYEEEE. V gave up 0 bases and J gave up 2 bases, with 12 bases separating them. This CDR3 is built from 16 residues.

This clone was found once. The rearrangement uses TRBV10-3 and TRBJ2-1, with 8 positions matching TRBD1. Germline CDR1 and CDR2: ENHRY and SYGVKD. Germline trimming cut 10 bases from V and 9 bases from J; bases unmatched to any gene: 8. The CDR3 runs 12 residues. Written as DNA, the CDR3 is TGTGCCACCGGACAGGGAGGTGCTGAGCAGTTCTTC. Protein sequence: CATGQGGAEQFF.

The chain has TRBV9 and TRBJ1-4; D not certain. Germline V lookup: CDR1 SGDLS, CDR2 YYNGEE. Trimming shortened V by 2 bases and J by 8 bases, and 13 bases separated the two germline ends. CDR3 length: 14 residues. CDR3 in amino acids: CASSVNPHDEKLFF. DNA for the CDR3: TGTGCCAGCAGCGTTAACCCCCACGACGAAAAACTGTTTTTT.

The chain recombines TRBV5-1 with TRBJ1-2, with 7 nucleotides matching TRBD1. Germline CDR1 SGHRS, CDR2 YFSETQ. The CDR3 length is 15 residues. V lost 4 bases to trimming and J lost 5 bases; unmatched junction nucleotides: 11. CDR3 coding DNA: TGCGCCAGCAGCCCATACAGGGGCGCGGGATATGGCTACACCTTC. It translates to CASSPYRGAGYGYTF.

CDR3 protein: CAWTLDRHSPLHF. CDR3 in DNA: TGTGCCTGGACCCTGGACAGACATTCACCCCTCCACTTT. This chain uses TRBV30 with TRBJ1-6; D is possibly TRBD1 (6 bases). Trimming shortened V by 4 bases and J by 8 bases, and 12 bases separated the two germline ends. Germline values: CDR1 GTSNPN, CDR2 SVGIG (reference sequence). CDR3 length: 13 residues. The whole variable domain, filled in from reference TRBV30 and TRBJ1-6, reads SQTIHQWPATLVQPVGSPLSLECTVEGTSNPNLYWYRQAAGRGLQLLFYSVGIGQISSEVPQNLSASRPQDRQFILSSKKLLLSDSGFYLCAWTLDRHSPLHFGNGTRLTVT.

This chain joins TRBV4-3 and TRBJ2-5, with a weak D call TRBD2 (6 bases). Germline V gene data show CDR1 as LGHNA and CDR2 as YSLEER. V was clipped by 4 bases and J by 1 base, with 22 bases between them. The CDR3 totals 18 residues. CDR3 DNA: TGCGCCAGCAGCCGCCCCCCGTTGAGGGCGGGAACCCAAGAGACCCAGTACTTC. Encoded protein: CASSRPPLRAGTQETQYF.

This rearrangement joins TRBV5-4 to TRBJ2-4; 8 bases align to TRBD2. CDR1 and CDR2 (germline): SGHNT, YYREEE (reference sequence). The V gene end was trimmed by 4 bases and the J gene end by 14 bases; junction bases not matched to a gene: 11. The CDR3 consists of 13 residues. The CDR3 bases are TGTGCCAGCAGCCCGAATCCGGGACTAGGGAAGTACTTC. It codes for CASSPNPGLGKYF.

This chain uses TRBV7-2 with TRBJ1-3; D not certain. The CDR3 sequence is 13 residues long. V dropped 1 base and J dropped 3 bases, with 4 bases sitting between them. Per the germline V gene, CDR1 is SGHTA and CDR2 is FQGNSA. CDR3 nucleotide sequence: TGTGCCAGCAGCTTAGTGGGTGGAAACACCATATATTTT. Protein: CASSLVGGNTIYF.

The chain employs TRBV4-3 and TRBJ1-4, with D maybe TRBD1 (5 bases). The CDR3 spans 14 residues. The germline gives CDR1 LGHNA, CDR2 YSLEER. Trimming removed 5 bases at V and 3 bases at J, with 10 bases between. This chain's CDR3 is CASSATGSNEKLFF. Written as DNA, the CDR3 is TGCGCCAGCAGCGCTACAGGCTCTAATGAAAAACTGTTTTTT.

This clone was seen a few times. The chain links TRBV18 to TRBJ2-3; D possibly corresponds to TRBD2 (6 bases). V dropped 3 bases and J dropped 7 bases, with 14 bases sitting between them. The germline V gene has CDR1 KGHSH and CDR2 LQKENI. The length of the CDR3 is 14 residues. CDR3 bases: TGTGCCAGCTCACCTGGAACCGGGGGTTATACGCAGTATTTT. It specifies CASSPGTGGYTQYF.

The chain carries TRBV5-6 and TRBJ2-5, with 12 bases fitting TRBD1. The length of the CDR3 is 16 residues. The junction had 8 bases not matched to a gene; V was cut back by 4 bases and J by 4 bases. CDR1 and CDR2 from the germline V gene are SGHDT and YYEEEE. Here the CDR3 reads CASSQTGTGGRETQYF. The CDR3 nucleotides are TGTGCCAGCAGCCAAACCGGGACAGGGGGCAGAGAGACCCAGTACTTC.

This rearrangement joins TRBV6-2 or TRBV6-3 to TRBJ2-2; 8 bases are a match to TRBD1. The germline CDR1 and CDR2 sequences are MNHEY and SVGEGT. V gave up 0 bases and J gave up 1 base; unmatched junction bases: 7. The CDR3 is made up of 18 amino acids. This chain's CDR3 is CASSYSFLGQGNTGELFF. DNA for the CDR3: TGTGCCAGCAGTTACTCGTTTCTTGGACAGGGGAACACCGGGGAGCTGTTTTTT.

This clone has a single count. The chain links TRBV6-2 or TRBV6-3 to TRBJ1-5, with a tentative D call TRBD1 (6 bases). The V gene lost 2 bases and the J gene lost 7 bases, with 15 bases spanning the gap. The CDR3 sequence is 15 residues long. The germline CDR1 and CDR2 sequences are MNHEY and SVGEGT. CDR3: CASSYMLGGQQPQHF. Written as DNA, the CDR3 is TGTGCCAGCAGTTACATGTTGGGGGGCCAACAGCCCCAGCATTTT.